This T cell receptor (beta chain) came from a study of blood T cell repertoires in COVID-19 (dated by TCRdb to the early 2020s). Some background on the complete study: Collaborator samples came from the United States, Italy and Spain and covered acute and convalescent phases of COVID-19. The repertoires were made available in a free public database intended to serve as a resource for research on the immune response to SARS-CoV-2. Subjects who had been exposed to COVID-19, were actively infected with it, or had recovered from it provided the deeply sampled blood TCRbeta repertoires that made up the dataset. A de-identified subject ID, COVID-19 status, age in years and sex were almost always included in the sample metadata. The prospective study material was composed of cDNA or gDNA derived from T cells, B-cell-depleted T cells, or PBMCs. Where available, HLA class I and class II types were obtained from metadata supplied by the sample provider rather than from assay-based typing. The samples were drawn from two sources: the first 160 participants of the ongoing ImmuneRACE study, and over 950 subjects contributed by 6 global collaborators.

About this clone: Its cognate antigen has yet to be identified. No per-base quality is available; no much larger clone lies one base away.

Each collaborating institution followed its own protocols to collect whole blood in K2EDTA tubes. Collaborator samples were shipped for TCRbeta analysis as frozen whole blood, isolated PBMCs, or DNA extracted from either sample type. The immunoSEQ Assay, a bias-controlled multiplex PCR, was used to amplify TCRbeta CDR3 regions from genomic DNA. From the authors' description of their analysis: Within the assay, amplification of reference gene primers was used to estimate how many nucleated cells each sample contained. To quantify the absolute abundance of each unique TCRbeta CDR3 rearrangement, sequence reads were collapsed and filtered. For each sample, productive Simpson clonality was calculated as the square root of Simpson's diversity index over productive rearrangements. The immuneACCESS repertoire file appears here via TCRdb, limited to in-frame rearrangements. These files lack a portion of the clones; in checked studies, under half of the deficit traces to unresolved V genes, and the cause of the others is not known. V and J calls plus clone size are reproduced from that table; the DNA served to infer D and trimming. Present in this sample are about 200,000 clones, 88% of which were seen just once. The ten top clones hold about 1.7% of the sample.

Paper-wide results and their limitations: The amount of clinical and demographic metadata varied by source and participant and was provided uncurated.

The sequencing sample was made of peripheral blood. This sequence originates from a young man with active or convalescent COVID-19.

The nucleotide sequence is TGTGCCAGCAGTTACTATCCAGCGAGAAGCTCCTACGAGCAGTACTTC. Its protein is CASSYYPARSSYEQYF. This chain is built from TRBV6-5 and TRBJ2-7; the D gene cannot be named for sure. CDR1 and CDR2, per the germline V gene, are MNHEY and SVGAGI. Relative to germline, V is 1 base shorter and J is 0 bases shorter, with 13 bases between their ends. The CDR3 has 16 amino acids, counting the end cysteine and phenylalanine. Only the CDR3 DNA stays, 48 bases, in frame from base 1.